This TCR beta chain was identified during a study of shared clonotypes between healthy human individuals. The V end lost 2 bases, the J end lost 8 bases, and 18 bases lay between the germline ends. CDR1 and CDR2 (germline): MDHEN, SYDVKM. The CDR3 totals 16 residues. The assay was immunoSEQ multiplex PCR, and TCRdb's table has in-frame clones only and misses some. The table includes 2,500,000 or so clones, approximately 90% detected once. Sequenced sample: naive CD4+ T cells from PBMCs. This sample's subset: CD45RA+ positively selected. The clonotype was recovered from a man aged 18 to 30 in good health. Some clones in this sample may be carry-over from other donors' samples. V is TRBV28 and J is TRBJ1-4; D not certain. The CDR3 DNA reads as TGTGCCAGCAGTTTAATTGACGGGGAATCGGGCGAAAAACTGTTTTTT. Encoded protein: CASSLIDGESGEKLFF.